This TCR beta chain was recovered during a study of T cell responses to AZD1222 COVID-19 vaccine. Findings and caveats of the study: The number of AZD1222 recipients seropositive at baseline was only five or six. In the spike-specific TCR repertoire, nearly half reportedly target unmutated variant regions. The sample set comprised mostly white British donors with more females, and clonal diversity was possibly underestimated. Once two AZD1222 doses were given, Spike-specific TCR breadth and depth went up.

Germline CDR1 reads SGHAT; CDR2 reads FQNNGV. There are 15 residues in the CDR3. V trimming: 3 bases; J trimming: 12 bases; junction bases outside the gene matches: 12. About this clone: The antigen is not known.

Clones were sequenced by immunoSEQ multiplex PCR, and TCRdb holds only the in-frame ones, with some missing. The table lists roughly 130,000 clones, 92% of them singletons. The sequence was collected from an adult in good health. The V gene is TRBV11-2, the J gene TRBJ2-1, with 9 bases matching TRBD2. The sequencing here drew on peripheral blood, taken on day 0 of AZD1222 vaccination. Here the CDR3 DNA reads TGTGCCAGCAGCTTGCTGGCGGGGGGGCTTGACCGGCAGTTCTTC. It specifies CASSLLAGGLDRQFF. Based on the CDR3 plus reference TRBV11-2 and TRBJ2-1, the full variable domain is EAGVAQSPRYKIIEKRQSVAFWCNPISGHATLYWYQQILGQGPKLLIQFQNNGVVDDSQLPKDRFSAERLKGVDSTLKIQPAKLEDSAVYLCASSLLAGGLDRQFFGPGTRLTVL.